The sequence of this T cell receptor beta chain was determined in a study of blood T cell repertoires in COVID-19. Study-wide context: Material from acute and convalescent COVID-19 was sourced from the United States, Italy and Spain. PBMCs, B-cell-depleted T cells, or T cells were the source of the cDNA or gDNA that made up the material.

Original handling: Amplification of reference gene primers provided the estimated nucleated cell counts. Measured with immunoSEQ multiplex PCR; TCRdb has only the in-frame clones, and not every one. Clone size and V and J calls were adopted from that table, with D and trimming inferred from the DNA. The sample records 280,000 or so clones, about 91% being singletons. V trimming: 8 bases; J trimming: 3 bases; junction bases outside the gene matches: 3. Germline V lookup: CDR1 SGHTA, CDR2 FQGNSA. This CDR3 spans 14 amino acids. The source is a woman aged 55 to 70 with acute or convalescent COVID-19. Sequencing was performed on peripheral blood. V and J are TRBV7-2 and TRBJ2-5, with 13 bases that match TRBD2. The CDR3 DNA follows: TGTGCCAGCCAACTAGCGGGGGGGAAAGAGACCCAGTACTTC. Translating it yields CASQLAGGKETQYF.